This T cell receptor (beta chain) was sequenced in a study of CD8+CD57+ T cells in acquired aplastic anemia. Turning to the study itself: Each DNA sample taken from sorted CD4+ and CD8+ cells came to approximately 3 ug on average. Study-level findings and limits: Overlapping CD8+ CDR3 repertoires of patients and controls contained some 27 shared sequences. Patient and control CD8+ Simpson's diversity was not significantly different.

This CDR3 is built from 13 residues. Looked up from germline, CDR1 is SEHNR and CDR2 is FQNEAQ (reference sequence). It was patients with CD8+CD57+ cell expansion by flow cytometry who were chosen for sequencing. As a group, the patients uniformly had severe acquired aplastic anemia. On this clonotype: Its antigen remains unknown. A junction end diverges from the germline sequence, so it may reflect a read error.

Genomic DNA acted as the template from which TCR beta VDJ combination and CDR3 sequence profiling were carried out. TCRdb called the reads again in MiXCR, with one record for every CDR3 protein. The table lists a few hundred thousand distinct CDR3 sequences, 82% of them singletons. This sequence originates from a human donor with aplastic anemia. Sequencing was done on a sample of sorted CD4+, CD8+, or CD8+CD57+ T cells (not recorded which) from PBMCs. The chain recombines TRBV7-9 with TRBJ2-3; tentatively, D is TRBD2 (6 bases). The CDR3 loop reads CASSFGGSYGAYF. Written as DNA, the CDR3 is TGTGCCAGCAGCTTCGGGGGTAGCTACGGGGCCTATTTC.